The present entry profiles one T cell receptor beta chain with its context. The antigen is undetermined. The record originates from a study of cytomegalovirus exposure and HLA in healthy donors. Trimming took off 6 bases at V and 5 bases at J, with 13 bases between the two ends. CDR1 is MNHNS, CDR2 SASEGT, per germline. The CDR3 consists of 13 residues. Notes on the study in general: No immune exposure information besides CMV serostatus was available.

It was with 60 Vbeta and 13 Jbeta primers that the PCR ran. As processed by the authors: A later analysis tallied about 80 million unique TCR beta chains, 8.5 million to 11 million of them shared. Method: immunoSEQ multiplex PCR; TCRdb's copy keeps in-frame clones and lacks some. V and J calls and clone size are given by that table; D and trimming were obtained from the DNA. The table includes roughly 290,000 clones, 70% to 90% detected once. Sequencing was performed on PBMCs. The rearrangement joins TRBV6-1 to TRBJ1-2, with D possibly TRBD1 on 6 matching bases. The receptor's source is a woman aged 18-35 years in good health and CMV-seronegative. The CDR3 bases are TGTGCCAGCAGGGACAGATCGCGGTATGGCTACACCTTC. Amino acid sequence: CASRDRSRYGYTF.